The 4 T cell receptor beta chains below were found in one sample sequenced in a study of immune heterogeneity within non-small cell lung tumors. With 32 V and 13 J primers, multiplex PCR amplified the TCR beta CDR3. TCRdb reprocessed the multiplex PCR reads via MiXCR and lists one record per CDR3 protein. The profile shows around 30,000 distinct CDR3 sequences, about 29% of them singletons. Per sample, 600 ng of bulk tumor genomic DNA was the template used. Primary tumors were biopsied several times each, far apart, intraoperatively. Curative operations were performed on patients who had untreated, newly diagnosed non-small cell lung cancer. The sequenced material came from lung tumor tissue. All receptors come from a man aged 40-49 years with non-small cell lung cancer.

The chain employs TRBV7-9 and TRBJ1-3; the D gene is possibly TRBD1 (5 bases). From germline, CDR1 is SEHNR and CDR2 FQNEAQ (reference sequence). CDR3 length equals 18 residues. Trimming shortened V by 3 bases and J by 0 bases, and 18 bases separated the two germline ends. For the CDR3, the DNA is TGTGCCAGCAGCTTCGATCGTTGGGCGGGGCCCTCTGGAAACACCATATATTTT. As protein: CASSFDRWAGPSGNTIYF.

This clonotype was recorded once. Compared with germline, one end of the junction differs, possibly owing to a read error. CDR3 region: CSAPSWTESTDTKYF. CDR3 nucleotides: TGCAGTGCTCCTTCCTGGACAGAGAGCACAGATACGAAGTATTTT. V is TRBV20-1 and J is TRBJ2-3; tentatively, D is TRBD1 (6 bases). Per the germline V gene, CDR1 is DFQATT and CDR2 is SNEGSKA (reference sequence). This CDR3 region has 15 residues.

As to this clonotype: One end of the junction varies from germline; a read error may be responsible. The chain is built from TRBV5-4 and TRBJ2-7, with TRBD2 matching 7 bases. This CDR3 region has 14 residues. Germline V gives CDR1 SGHNT, CDR2 YYREEE (reference sequence). The CDR3 is CVSSLGGRSHEQYF. Written as DNA, the CDR3 is TGTGTCAGCAGCTTGGGGGGGAGGAGTCACGAGCAGTACTTC.

This clonotype was picked up many times. The chain combines TRBV4-2 with TRBJ2-7; 9 bases agree with TRBD2. The J segment lost 4 bases and the V segment lost 0 bases, leaving 4 bases of the junction unmatched. The CDR3 has 15 residues. From germline, CDR1 is LGHNA and CDR2 YNFKEQ. The CDR3 DNA is TGTGCCAGCAGCCAAGATTCGGCGGGAGGGTACGAGCAGTACTTC. This gives the protein CASSQDSAGGYEQYF.